These 15 T cell receptor beta chains originate from one sample sequenced in a study of blood T cell repertoires in COVID-19. Profiling relied on immunoSEQ multiplex PCR, and the TCRdb table lists in-frame clones only, not all of them. The sample lists hundreds of thousands of clones, around 86% occurring once. The sequenced sample was peripheral blood. The receptor set was obtained from a man between 60 and 75 years old who had recovered from COVID-19.

The rearrangement uses TRBV9 and TRBJ2-1; TRBD1 is a possible D gene (6 bases). Trimming took off 1 base at V and 4 bases at J, with 9 bases between the two ends. From germline, CDR1 is SGDLS and CDR2 YYNGEE. The CDR3 runs to 14 residues. The CDR3 is CASSVRTEYNEQFF. CDR3 sequence (DNA): TGTGCCAGCAGCGTAAGGACAGAATACAATGAGCAGTTCTTC. The entire variable domain, with the rest obtained from reference TRBV9 and TRBJ2-1, is as follows: DSGVTQTPKHLITATGQRVTLRCSPRSGDLSVYWYQQSLDQGLQFLIQYYNGEERAKGNILERFSAQQFPDLHSELNLSSLELGDSALYFCASSVRTEYNEQFFGPGTRLTVL.

For the CDR3, the DNA is TGTGCCAGCAGCTTGCCCCGGGTCTCCTACAATGAGCAGTTCTTC. This codes for CASSLPRVSYNEQFF. The chain uses TRBV5-6 and TRBJ2-1, with no clear D. The CDR3 loop spans 15 amino acids. Germline loops: CDR1 SGHDT, CDR2 YYEEEE. The V end lost 1 base, the J end lost 0 bases, and 8 bases lay between the germline ends.

The CDR3 protein is CASSVRLRGLGDEQYF. The CDR3 nucleotides read TGTGCCAGCAGCGTCAGACTCAGGGGGCTCGGGGACGAGCAGTACTTC. The chain links TRBV9 to TRBJ2-7; 8 bases line up with TRBD1. The germline CDR1 and CDR2 sequences are SGDLS and YYNGEE. V was pared by 2 bases and J by 5 bases, with 12 bases of the junction left unmatched. CDR3 length: 16 amino acids.

The chain carries TRBV5-8 and TRBJ2-2; D perhaps matches TRBD2 (5 bases). This CDR3 is 15 amino acids long. Germline CDR1 SGHTS, CDR2 YDEGEE. Trimming pared 0 bases from V and 6 bases from J, leaving 12 bases between. CDR3 bases: TGTGCCAGCAGCTTGGGGCAGGAGGTATCCGGGGAGCTGTTTTTT. This gives the protein CASSLGQEVSGELFF.

The chain carries TRBV19 and TRBJ1-1; D is unclear. Germline CDR1 reads LNHDA; CDR2 reads SQIVND (reference sequence). CDR3 length: 13 residues. V was cut by 1 base and J by 5 bases, with 8 bases left in between. CDR3 protein: CASSIGGGTEAFF. The CDR3 coding sequence is TGTGCCAGTAGTATAGGGGGAGGGACTGAAGCTTTCTTT.

This sequence joins TRBV4-1 and TRBJ2-1; 15 bases line up with TRBD2. The CDR3 covers 17 residues. Losses at the gene ends were 1 base for V and 9 bases for J; bases not matched to a gene: 7. The germline V gene encodes CDR1 MGHRA and CDR2 YSYEKL. CDR3 protein: CASSQGTSGGARGEQFF. The CDR3 DNA reads TGCGCCAGCAGCCAAGGGACTAGCGGGGGGGCCCGGGGTGAGCAGTTCTTC.

The rearrangement uses TRBV6-5 and TRBJ1-1; tentatively, D is TRBD1 (6 bases). The germline gives CDR1 MNHEY, CDR2 SVGAGI. V shed 2 bases and J shed 1 base, with 11 bases lying between them. There are 15 residues in the CDR3. CDR3 protein: CASSYTGTTNTEAFF. The DNA for the CDR3 is TGTGCCAGCAGTTACACAGGGACGACGAACACTGAAGCTTTCTTT.

The chain employs TRBV7-3 and TRBJ2-5; no reliable D call. This CDR3 region has 15 residues. Germline V gene sequence: CDR1 SGHTA, CDR2 FQGTGA. V lost 5 bases and J lost 1, with 14 bases in between. The CDR3 is CASSLSAGGQETQYF. DNA for the CDR3: TGTGCCAGCAGCCTCTCCGCCGGCGGCCAAGAGACCCAGTACTTC.

This clone was detected once. The chain joins TRBV9 to TRBJ1-2; D is perhaps TRBD1 (6 bases). The CDR3 has 14 residues. V lost 6 bases, J lost 8 bases, and 20 bases lay in between. Germline CDR1 reads SGDLS; CDR2 reads YYNGEE. The CDR3 here is CASTETGIPSGYTF. CDR3 DNA sequence: TGTGCCAGCACCGAAACAGGGATCCCATCAGGCTACACCTTC.

This rearrangement joins TRBV7-3 to TRBJ2-7; 8 bases fit TRBD2. The germline V gene has CDR1 SGHTA and CDR2 FQGTGA. This CDR3 region has 17 residues. The ends lost 0 bases at V and 5 bases at J; junction bases unmatched: 12. Written as DNA, the CDR3 is TGTGCCAGCAGCTTAACGGGGTACGGGACTAGGATCAACGAGCAGTACTTC. Its translation: CASSLTGYGTRINEQYF.

Here the CDR3 DNA reads TGTGCCAGTAGTACCCCCCCCCAAGGGGAGCTGTTTTTT. The encoded protein is CASSTPPQGELFF. The chain recombines TRBV19 with TRBJ2-2; D is ambiguous. The germline V gene has CDR1 LNHDA and CDR2 SQIVND (reference sequence). The CDR3 has 13 amino acids. Trimming removed 4 bases from V and 8 bases from J, with 11 bases in between.

The chain links TRBV7-3 to TRBJ2-7, with 9 bases fitting TRBD2. Germline V gene lookup returns CDR1 SGHTA and CDR2 FQGTGA. J lost 5 bases, V lost 3 bases, and 8 bases had no gene match. CDR3 length: 15 amino acids. Written as DNA, the CDR3 is TGTGCCAGCAGCTTGGCGGGACTAGCCCACCACGAGCAGTACTTC. This translates into CASSLAGLAHHEQYF.

Comment on this clone: Different DNA sequences within this sample yield the same CDR3. The DNA for the CDR3 is TGTGCCAGCCGGGACAGGGGGAGGGAGACCCAGTACTTC. The encoded protein is CASRDRGRETQYF. V and J are TRBV19 and TRBJ2-5; 11 bases fit TRBD1. Germline V lookup: CDR1 LNHDA, CDR2 SQIVND (reference sequence). With 9 bases clipped from V and 5 bases from J, the junction kept 5 bases outside the gene matches. CDR3 size: 13 residues.

The rearrangement joins TRBV5-4 to TRBJ1-4; 8 nucleotides agree with TRBD1. V lost 4 bases, J lost 4 bases, and 6 bases stayed unmatched. This CDR3 spans 15 amino acids. Germline V gene data show CDR1 as SGHNT and CDR2 as YYREEE (reference sequence). The CDR3 protein is CASSPTGAYNEKLFF. CDR3 in DNA: TGTGCCAGCAGCCCGACAGGGGCGTATAATGAAAAACTGTTTTTT. The full variable domain, its missing parts supplied by reference TRBV5-4 and TRBJ1-4, is ETGVTQSPTHLIKTRGQQVTLRCSSQSGHNTVSWYQQALGQGPQFIFQYYREEENGRGNFPPRFSGLQFPNYSSELNVNALELDDSALYLCASSPTGAYNEKLFFGSGTQLSVL.

The chain recombines TRBV3-1 (or the pseudogene TRBV3-2) with TRBJ2-2, with D tentatively TRBD1 (5 bases). The CDR3 covers 17 residues. Trimming removed 1 base from V and 2 bases from J, with 14 bases in between. The germline gives CDR1 LGHDT, CDR2 YNNKEL (reference sequence). The CDR3 protein is CASSQVPGPANTGELFF. The CDR3 bases are TGTGCCAGCAGCCAAGTACCAGGGCCGGCAAACACCGGGGAGCTGTTTTTT.